Shown below are 24 T cell receptor beta chains from a single sample sequenced in a study of human T cells and chemical hapten exposure. Indicated time point: pre-sensitization, week 0. As to treatment: therapeutic diphenylcyclopropenone sensitization with weekly scalp DPC. From the RACE reads, TCRdb called clonotypes with MiXCR, one entry per CDR3 protein. The repertoire has approximately 400,000 distinct CDR3 sequences, approximately 5% of them found once; the top ten carry just over 2.5%. The starting material was whole blood, obtained in connection with sensitization to the hapten diphenylcyclopropenone (DPC). Receptors were obtained from a woman aged 50 to 60 with alopecia areata. Some clones in this sample may be carry-over from other donors' samples.

This clonotype was seen repeatedly, ten times or more. The chain joins TRBV27 to TRBJ1-1; D possibly corresponds to TRBD1 (5 bases). Germline CDR1 is MNHEY and CDR2 is SMNVEV (reference sequence). V lost 10 bases and J lost 5, with 20 bases in between. CDR3 length: 14 amino acids. The CDR3 nucleotides read TGTGCCATTCTCGCTCGGGGGAAGGCGACTGAAGCTTTCTTT. Protein: CAILARGKATEAFF.

This clonotype was observed at least ten times. The chain recombines TRBV7-3 with TRBJ2-6; D perhaps matches TRBD1 (6 bases). V dropped 2 bases and J dropped 0 bases, with 14 bases sitting between them. The germline V gene encodes CDR1 SGHTA and CDR2 FQGTGA. CDR3 length: 18 amino acids. The CDR3 reads CASSLVGQTYSGANVLTF. The CDR3 coding sequence is TGTGCCAGCAGCTTAGTCGGACAGACATACTCTGGGGCCAACGTCCTGACTTTC.

This clonotype has a count of ten or more. The chain links TRBV9 to TRBJ1-6, with 10 bases matching TRBD1. The CDR3 spans 15 residues. After removal of 3 bases from V and 9 bases from J, the junction contained 6 bases not matched to a gene. Germline V gives CDR1 SGDLS, CDR2 YYNGEE. Here the CDR3 DNA reads TGTGCCAGCAGCGCCGGACAGGGGGTTGGTTCACCCCTCCACTTT. It encodes CASSAGQGVGSPLHF.

In nucleotides, the CDR3 is TGTGCCAGCAGCCACCGGTGGGGGGAGAATGAAAAACTGTTTTTT. Residues: CASSHRWGENEKLFF. V usage is TRBV7-6 and J usage is TRBJ1-4, with a possible D match to TRBD1 (5 bases). The germline V and J ends were trimmed by 5 bases and 5 bases, with 15 bases remaining between them. The CDR3 has 15 residues. Germline V gene lookup returns CDR1 SGHVS and CDR2 FNYEAQ.

This clonotype was counted ten times or more. The chain is built from TRBV5-1 and TRBJ2-5, with 12 bases matching TRBD2. Germline V gene sequence: CDR1 SGHRS, CDR2 YFSETQ. V trimming: 9 bases; J trimming: 4 bases; junction bases outside the gene matches: 10. The CDR3 sequence is 15 residues long. The CDR3 region is CATNLAGGPGETQYF. The CDR3 region has the DNA TGCGCCACCAACCTAGCGGGGGGGCCCGGAGAGACCCAGTACTTC.

In this sample, this clonotype turned up many times. This chain uses TRBV11-2 with TRBJ1-3, with D unclear. There are 14 residues in the CDR3. Deletions cut 2 bases from V and 2 bases from J, with 7 bases between. The germline CDR1 and CDR2 sequences are SGHAT and FQNNGV. Here the CDR3 DNA reads TGTGCCAGCAGCTTATGGGCCCCTGGAAACACCATATATTTT. As protein: CASSLWAPGNTIYF.

This clonotype has at least ten counts. The chain carries TRBV6-5 and TRBJ2-5, with D possibly being TRBD2 (5 bases). V lost 6 bases and J 5 bases, leaving 16 bases between the germline ends. The CDR3 extends over 14 amino acids. Germline V gives CDR1 MNHEY, CDR2 SVGAGI. CDR3: CASRQLGSEETQYF. The CDR3 nucleotides are TGTGCCAGCAGACAACTAGGGTCGGAGGAGACCCAGTACTTC.

There are many counts of this clonotype. This rearrangement joins TRBV6-1 to TRBJ2-5; TRBD2 aligns across 8 bases. Trimming at V came to 10 bases and at J to 9 bases, leaving 10 bases not matched to a gene. The length of the CDR3 is 12 residues. Germline CDR1 reads MNHNS; CDR2 reads SASEGT. The CDR3 spells CANGGAYWAQYF. The CDR3 bases are TGTGCCAACGGGGGGGCCTATTGGGCCCAGTACTTC.

This clonotype was detected ten times or more. V gene TRBV20-1 combines with J gene TRBJ2-3; possibly TRBD1 for D (5 bases). Trimming removed 6 bases from V and 6 bases from J, with 16 bases in between. CDR1 and CDR2 (germline): DFQATT, SNEGSKA (reference sequence). The CDR3 is made up of 13 amino acids. The CDR3 sequence is CSAGHLRSDTQYF. The DNA for the CDR3 is TGCAGTGCGGGGCATCTTAGAAGTGATACGCAGTATTTT.

This clonotype has just a few counts. The gene calls are TRBV5-6 and TRBJ2-3; 9 nucleotides agree with TRBD1. Germline V CDR1 and CDR2: SGHDT, YYEEEE. V dropped 0 bases and J dropped 2; count of bases not matched to a gene: 7. CDR3 size: 17 residues. CDR3 region: CASSLVTGGASTDTQYF. The DNA of the CDR3 is TGTGCCAGCAGCTTGGTTACAGGGGGCGCCTCCACAGATACGCAGTATTTT.

This clonotype was seen only a few times. J is TRBJ2-1 and V is TRBV6-4; 7 bases match TRBD2. V shed 3 bases and J 9 bases; nucleotides not matched to a gene: 11. The CDR3 is 15 amino acids. Germline CDR1 and CDR2: MRHNA and SNTAGT. CDR3 DNA sequence: TGTGCCAGCAGTGAGAGGCAGGGAGGGGACGGTGAGCAGTTCTTC. Translated: CASSERQGGDGEQFF.

This clonotype was observed many times. This chain's CDR3 is CASSPSAGRRAEAFF. The CDR3 nucleotides read TGTGCCAGCAGCCCAAGCGCTGGGAGGCGGGCTGAAGCTTTCTTT. J is TRBJ1-1 and V is TRBV13; D remains unclear. This CDR3 spans 15 amino acids. V was clipped by 5 bases and J by 6 bases, with 19 bases between them. Per germline, CDR1 PRHDT and CDR2 FYEKMQ (reference sequence).

This clonotype was counted at least ten times. The V call is TRBV6-1, the J call TRBJ2-3; 12 bases agree with TRBD2. The length of the CDR3 is 16 residues. The J segment lost 6 bases and the V segment lost 2 bases, leaving 6 bases of the junction unmatched. Germline assignment: CDR1 MNHNS and CDR2 SASEGT. As DNA, the CDR3 is TGTGCCAGCAGTGAATCCGGACTAGCGGGGACGGATACGCAGTATTTT. Protein product: CASSESGLAGTDTQYF.

The sample holds a few counts of this clonotype. This chain joins TRBV7-9 and TRBJ2-3; D not resolved. This CDR3 is built from 13 residues. The ends were cut back, 5 bases at V and 4 bases at J, with 10 bases in the middle. The germline gives CDR1 SEHNR, CDR2 FQNEAQ (reference sequence). The CDR3 is CASSPPAPDTQYF. The CDR3 DNA is TGTGCCAGCAGCCCCCCGGCCCCAGATACGCAGTATTTT.

The sample holds a few counts of this clonotype. This chain uses TRBV6-5 with TRBJ1-2; tentative D call: TRBD1 (6 bases). V was trimmed by 7 bases and J by 8 bases, leaving 14 bases between them. The germline gives CDR1 MNHEY, CDR2 SVGAGI. The CDR3 covers 12 residues. CDR3 bases: TGTGCCAGCACCAAGGACAGACTAGGCTACACCTTC. This codes for CASTKDRLGYTF.

This clonotype came up many times. The chain carries TRBV12-3 or TRBV12-4 and TRBJ2-1; D possibly corresponds to TRBD1 (6 bases). The CDR3 has 15 residues. Trimming pared 4 bases from V and 3 bases from J, leaving 13 bases between. CDR3 DNA sequence: TGTGCCAGCAGTTCACCCCAGGGGATCTACAATGAGCAGTTCTTC. Translating it yields CASSSPQGIYNEQFF.

This clonotype came up a few times. This chain connects TRBV28 to TRBJ1-5, with D tentatively TRBD1 (5 bases). CDR3 length: 15 residues. The V end was cut by 5 bases, the J end by 5 bases, with 16 bases between. The germline V gene encodes CDR1 MDHEN and CDR2 SYDVKM. The CDR3 DNA follows: TGTGCCAGCAGTCCGGCTAAAGGGGCGGATCAGCCCCAGCATTTT. This translates into CASSPAKGADQPQHF.

This clonotype was observed many times. This chain links TRBV5-1 with TRBJ2-3; the match to TRBD2 covers 8 bases. J lost 4 bases, V lost 2 bases, and 0 bases had no gene match. Germline lookup yields CDR1 SGHRS and CDR2 YFSETQ. The CDR3 runs to 13 residues. The CDR3 coding sequence is TGCGCCAGCAGCTTTAGCGGGGCAGATACGCAGTATTTT. This codes for CASSFSGADTQYF.

The rearrangement joins TRBV5-6 to TRBJ2-7; D is undetermined. This CDR3 comprises 14 residues. Germline V lookup: CDR1 SGHDT, CDR2 YYEEEE. Trimming shortened V by 1 base and J by 7 bases, and 15 bases separated the two germline ends. The CDR3 DNA reads TGTGCCAGCAGCTTGATAACGGCCGCTTGGGAGCAGTACTTC. This gives the protein CASSLITAAWEQYF.

This clonotype occurred many times. J is TRBJ1-1 and V is TRBV29-1, with TRBD1 identical over 7 bases. The ends lost 6 bases at V and 2 bases at J; junction bases unmatched: 6. The CDR3 covers 13 residues. Germline CDR1 is SQVTM and CDR2 is ANQGSEA. This CDR3 reads CSVQGSKNTEAFF. Written as DNA, the CDR3 is TGCAGCGTACAGGGGAGTAAAAACACTGAAGCTTTCTTT.

This clonotype was counted ten times or more. This rearrangement joins TRBV20-1 to TRBJ1-5; D not resolved. The germline V gene encodes CDR1 DFQATT and CDR2 SNEGSKA (reference sequence). The V end was cut by 0 bases, the J end by 0 bases, with 9 bases between. The CDR3 length is 15 residues. CDR3 DNA sequence: TGCAGTGCTAGAGAGTCGGCTTATAGCAATCAGCCCCAGCATTTT. Protein product: CSARESAYSNQPQHF.

J is TRBJ2-3 and V is TRBV13; 11 nucleotides line up with TRBD1. Germline-derived CDR1 and CDR2 are PRHDT and FYEKMQ (reference sequence). The ends lost 2 bases at V and 3 bases at J; junction bases unmatched: 7. The CDR3 length is 17 residues. The CDR3 sequence: CASSLRTGGSGTDTQYF. The CDR3 DNA reads TGTGCCAGCAGCTTAAGGACAGGGGGCTCGGGGACAGATACGCAGTATTTT.

This clonotype was seen a handful of times. V usage is TRBV2 and J usage is TRBJ2-3; 7 positions agree with TRBD1. CDR1 is SNHLY, CDR2 FYNNEI, per germline. This CDR3 contains 14 residues. After removal of 10 bases from V and 2 bases from J, the junction contained 9 bases not matched to a gene. The DNA of the CDR3 is TGTGCCACCCGGGACAGCCTATACACAGATACGCAGTATTTT. Its translation is CATRDSLYTDTQYF.

This clonotype was seen ten or more times. The chain combines TRBV15 with TRBJ1-5; 10 bases agree with TRBD1. Per the germline V gene, CDR1 is LNHNV and CDR2 is YYDKDF (reference sequence). The CDR3 contains 17 residues. With V trimmed by 1 base and J by 3 bases, 6 bases remained unmatched. CDR3 protein: CATSRGQGARDNQPQHF. CDR3 bases: TGTGCCACCAGCAGAGGACAGGGGGCGAGAGACAATCAGCCCCAGCATTTT. The entire variable domain, with the rest obtained from reference TRBV15 and TRBJ1-5, is as follows: DAMVIQNPRYQVTQFGKPVTLSCSQTLNHNVMYWYQQKSSQAPKLLFHYYDKDFNNEADTPDNFQSRRPNTSFCFLDIRSPGLGDTAMYLCATSRGQGARDNQPQHFGDGTRLSIL.